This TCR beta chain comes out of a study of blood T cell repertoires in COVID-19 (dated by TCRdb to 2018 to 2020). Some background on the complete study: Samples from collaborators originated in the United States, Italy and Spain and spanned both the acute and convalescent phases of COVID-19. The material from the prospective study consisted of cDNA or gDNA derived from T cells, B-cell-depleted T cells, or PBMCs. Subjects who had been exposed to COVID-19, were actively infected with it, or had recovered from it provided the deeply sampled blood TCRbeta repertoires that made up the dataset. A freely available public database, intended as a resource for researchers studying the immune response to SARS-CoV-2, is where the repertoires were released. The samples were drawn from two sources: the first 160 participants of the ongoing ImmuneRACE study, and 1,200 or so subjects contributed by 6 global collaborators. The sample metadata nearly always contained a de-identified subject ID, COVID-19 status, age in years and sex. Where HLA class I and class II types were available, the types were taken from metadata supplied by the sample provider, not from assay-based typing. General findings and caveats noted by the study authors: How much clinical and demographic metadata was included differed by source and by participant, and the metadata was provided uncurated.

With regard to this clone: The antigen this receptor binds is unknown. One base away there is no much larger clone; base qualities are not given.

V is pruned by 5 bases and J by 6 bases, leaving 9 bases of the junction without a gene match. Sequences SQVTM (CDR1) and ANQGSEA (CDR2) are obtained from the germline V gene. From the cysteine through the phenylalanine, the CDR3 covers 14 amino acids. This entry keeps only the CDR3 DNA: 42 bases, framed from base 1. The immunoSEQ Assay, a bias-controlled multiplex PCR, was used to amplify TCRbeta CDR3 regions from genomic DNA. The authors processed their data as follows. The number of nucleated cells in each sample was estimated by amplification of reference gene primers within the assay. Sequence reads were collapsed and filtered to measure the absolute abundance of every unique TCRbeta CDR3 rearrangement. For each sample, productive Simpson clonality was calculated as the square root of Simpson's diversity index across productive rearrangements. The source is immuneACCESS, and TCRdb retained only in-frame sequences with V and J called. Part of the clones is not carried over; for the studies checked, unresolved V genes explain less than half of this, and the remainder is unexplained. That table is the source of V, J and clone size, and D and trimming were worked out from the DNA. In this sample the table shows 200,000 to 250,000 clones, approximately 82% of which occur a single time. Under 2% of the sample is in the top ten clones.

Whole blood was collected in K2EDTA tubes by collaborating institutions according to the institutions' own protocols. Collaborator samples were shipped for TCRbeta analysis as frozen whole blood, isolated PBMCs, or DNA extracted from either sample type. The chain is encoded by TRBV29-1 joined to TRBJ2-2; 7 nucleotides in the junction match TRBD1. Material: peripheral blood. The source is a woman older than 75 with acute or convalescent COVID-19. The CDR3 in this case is CSVRTGARSGELFF. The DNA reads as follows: TGCAGCGTTCGGACAGGCGCTAGGTCCGGGGAGCTGTTTTTT.